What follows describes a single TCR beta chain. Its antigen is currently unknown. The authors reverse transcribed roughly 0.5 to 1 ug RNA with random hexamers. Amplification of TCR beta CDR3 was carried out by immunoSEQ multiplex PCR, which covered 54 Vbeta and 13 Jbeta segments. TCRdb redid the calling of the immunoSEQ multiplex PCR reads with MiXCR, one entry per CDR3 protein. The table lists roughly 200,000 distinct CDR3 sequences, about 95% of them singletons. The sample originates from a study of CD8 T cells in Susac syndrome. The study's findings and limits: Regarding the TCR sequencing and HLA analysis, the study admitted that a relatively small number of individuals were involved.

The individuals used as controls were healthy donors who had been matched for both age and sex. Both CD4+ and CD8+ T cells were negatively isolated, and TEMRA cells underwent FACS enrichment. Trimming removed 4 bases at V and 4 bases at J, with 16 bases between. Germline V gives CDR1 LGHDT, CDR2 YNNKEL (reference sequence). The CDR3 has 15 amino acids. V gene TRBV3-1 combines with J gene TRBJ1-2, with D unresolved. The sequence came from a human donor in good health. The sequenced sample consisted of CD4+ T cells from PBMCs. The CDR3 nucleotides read TGTGCCAGCAGCCGAACCGATACGGAGGGCTATGGCTACACCTTC. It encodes CASSRTDTEGYGYTF.